Below, one T cell receptor beta chain is given with its context. The target of this receptor is not known. Base qualities are not at hand, and no much larger clone is one base apart. The CDR3 numbers 12 residues from cysteine through phenylalanine. The kept DNA is CDR3 alone, 36 bases in frame from the first base. Trimming takes 5 bases off V and 6 bases off J; junction bases not matched to a gene: 3. Reading the germline V gene (reference sequence) gives CDR1 LNHDA and CDR2 SQIVND. Flow cytometry confirmed the purity of CD4+ and CD8+ cells that had been isolated by positive magnetic bead selection on an AutoMACS. Clonal expansions were first screened by flow cytometry with a TCR V beta antibody panel, then characterized by TCRB deep sequencing of sorted CD8+ fractions. Isolation of peripheral blood mononuclear cells was done through Ficoll-Paque PLUS density gradient separation. Using Nucleospin Tissue or Tissue XS kits, DNA was extracted from CD4-enriched, CD8-enriched or PBMC samples, with quantification by a Qubit 2.0 fluorometer.

The sample is drawn from a study of somatic mutations in cytotoxic T cells in rheumatoid arthritis (dated by TCRdb to about 2017). Concerning the study at large: Patient peripheral blood (approximately 27 ml EDTA) was drawn right after diagnosis and before any treatment started. Sorted V beta1+ cells also underwent TCRB sequencing, and some V beta antibody-stained T-cell populations were flow-sorted at nearly 100% purity on a FACSAria II or Sony SH800. The study asked whether expanded CD8+ T-cell clones in newly diagnosed, untreated rheumatoid arthritis carry somatic mutations, and used TCRB deep sequencing to characterize clonality. TCRB deep sequencing was performed for more than 50 rheumatoid arthritis patients and approximately 18 healthy controls. Median age was essentially the same in the patient group and the control group.

Paper-wide results and their limitations: The antigen targets of the expanded CD8+ clones were unknown, and absence from virus-specific databases did not rule out viral specificity. The finding that TRBV07 was slightly underrepresented in patients was left unadjusted for multiple comparisons. Healthy controls showed no age-related increase in CD8+ clonality, whereas patients did (Spearman r of about 0.5). The largest CD8+ clone made up more than 20% of CD8+ cells in about an eighth of the roughly 65 patients, and blood and synovial fluid shared several identical CD8+ TCRB sequences. CD8+ T-cell clonality in rheumatoid arthritis patients was not significantly different from that in age-matched healthy controls.

Sequencing of TCRB CDR3 was done on genomic DNA with the immunoSEQ assay. In the authors' own workflow: Only a few patient CD8+ clones larger than 1% matched published virus-specific TCRB sequences when compared against them. Only productive TCRB rearrangements were included in the analyses. Defining a clone by its unique TCRB CDR3 sequence, the study calculated clonality as a productive clonality index derived from Shannon entropy. Repertoire overlap for a pair of samples was computed from each clone's template counts relative to total templates per sample. Flow cytometry-measured V-gene usage correlated with V-gene usage from TCRB sequencing, with a Spearman r of approximately 0.55. The clones in this table, taken by TCRdb from immuneACCESS, are in-frame only. Not every clone is retained; where verified, under half of the shortfall comes from an unresolved V gene, and the cause of the rest is unknown. V, J and clone size were drawn from that table, and D and trimming were deduced from the DNA. In all, the sample holds 15,000 to 20,000 clones, and 60% to 85% of those were seen once. The biggest ten clones account for 4.5% to 5.5% of the sample.

The sample comprised CD8+ T cells sorted from blood. The sequence came from an adult with rheumatoid arthritis. Recombination joined TRBV19 with TRBJ1-1, and 7 bases in between align with TRBD1. The CDR3 in this case is CASSPRGPEAFF. The DNA sequence is given as TGTGCCAGTAGTCCGAGGGGGCCTGAAGCTTTCTTT.